This T cell receptor beta chain was retrieved from a study of blood T cells in healthy people across ages. V lost 5 bases and J lost 5, with 21 bases in between. From germline, CDR1 is SEHNR and CDR2 FQNEAQ (reference sequence). This CDR3 spans 16 amino acids. This clonotype was seen ten or more times. Its cognate antigen is unknown. Isolating PBMCs gave at least 6 million of these cells per sample. A sample-barcoded 5' primer and a J-beta primer mix were used in a second PCR of roughly 7 to 11 cycles. Each cDNA molecule was tagged by a template-switch adaptor that had 12 random nucleotides. TCRdb passed the 5' RACE reads through MiXCR, listing each CDR3 protein once. The top ten clones hold 13% of a sample with 650,000 to 700,000 distinct CDR3 sequences, 52% of them seen once. Study observations and caveats: Donors of long life had a larger count of naive CD4+ cells and greater diversity than aged donors.

The sample taken for sequencing was blood. The chain has TRBV7-9 and TRBJ1-2; TRBD1 is a possible D gene (6 bases). The sequence derives from a woman of 80 years or more in good health. The CDR3: CASSPAPGQPTYGYTF. The CDR3 nucleotides are TGTGCCAGCAGCCCAGCCCCTGGACAGCCCACGTATGGCTACACCTTC.